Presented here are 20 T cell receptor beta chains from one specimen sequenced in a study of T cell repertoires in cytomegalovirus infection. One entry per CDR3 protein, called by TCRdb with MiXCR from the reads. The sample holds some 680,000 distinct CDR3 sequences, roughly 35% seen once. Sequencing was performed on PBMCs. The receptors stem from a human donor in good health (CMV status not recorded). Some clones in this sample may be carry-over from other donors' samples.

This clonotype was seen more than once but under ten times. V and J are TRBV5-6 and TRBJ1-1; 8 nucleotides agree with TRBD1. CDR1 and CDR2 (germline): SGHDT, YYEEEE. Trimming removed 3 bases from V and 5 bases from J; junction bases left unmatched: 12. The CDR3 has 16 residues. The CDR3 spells CASSSGQGGALTEAFF. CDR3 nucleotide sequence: TGTGCCAGCAGCTCAGGACAGGGTGGCGCATTGACTGAAGCTTTCTTT.

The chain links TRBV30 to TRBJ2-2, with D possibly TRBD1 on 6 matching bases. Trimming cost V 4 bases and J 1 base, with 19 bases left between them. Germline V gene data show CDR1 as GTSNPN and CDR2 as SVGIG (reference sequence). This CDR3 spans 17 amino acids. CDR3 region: CAWTMFERTVNTGELFF. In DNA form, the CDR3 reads TGTGCCTGGACCATGTTTGAGAGGACAGTGAACACCGGGGAGCTGTTTTTT.

The CDR3 region has the DNA TGTGCCAGCACTAAACATGCGGGGGGGGTTTACAATGAGCAGTTCTTC. Protein: CASTKHAGGVYNEQFF. The rearrangement joins TRBV6-2 or TRBV6-3 to TRBJ2-1, with 9 positions matching TRBD2. Germline CDR1 reads MNHEY; CDR2 reads SVGEGT. After removal of 7 bases from V and 4 bases from J, the junction contained 11 bases not matched to a gene. This CDR3 is 16 amino acids long.

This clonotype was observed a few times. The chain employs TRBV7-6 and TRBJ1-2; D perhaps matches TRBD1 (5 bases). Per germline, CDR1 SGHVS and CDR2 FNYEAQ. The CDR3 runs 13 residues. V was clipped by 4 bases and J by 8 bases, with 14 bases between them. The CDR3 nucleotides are TGTGCCAGCAGCTCGGGACTCCTGTCAGGCTACACCTTC. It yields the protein CASSSGLLSGYTF.

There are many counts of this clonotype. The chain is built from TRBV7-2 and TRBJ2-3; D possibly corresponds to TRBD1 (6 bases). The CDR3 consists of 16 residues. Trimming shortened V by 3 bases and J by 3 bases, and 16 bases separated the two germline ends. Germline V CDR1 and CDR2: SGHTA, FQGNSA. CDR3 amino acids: CASSFGQGRGTDTQYF. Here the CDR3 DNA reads TGTGCCAGCAGCTTTGGGCAGGGGCGAGGGACAGATACGCAGTATTTT.

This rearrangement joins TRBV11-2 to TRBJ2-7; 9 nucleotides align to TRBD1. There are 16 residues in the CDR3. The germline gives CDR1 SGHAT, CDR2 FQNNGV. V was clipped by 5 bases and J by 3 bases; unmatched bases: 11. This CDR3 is CASSLTGTGSRYEQYF. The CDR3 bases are TGTGCCAGCAGCCTTACCGGGACAGGGTCTCGCTACGAGCAGTACTTC.

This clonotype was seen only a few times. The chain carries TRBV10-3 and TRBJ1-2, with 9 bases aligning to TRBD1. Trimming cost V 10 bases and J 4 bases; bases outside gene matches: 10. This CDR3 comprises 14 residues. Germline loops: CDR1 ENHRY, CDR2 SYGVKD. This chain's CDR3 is CATTGTGLSYGYTF. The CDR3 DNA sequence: TGTGCCACGACCGGGACAGGGCTTAGCTATGGCTACACCTTC.

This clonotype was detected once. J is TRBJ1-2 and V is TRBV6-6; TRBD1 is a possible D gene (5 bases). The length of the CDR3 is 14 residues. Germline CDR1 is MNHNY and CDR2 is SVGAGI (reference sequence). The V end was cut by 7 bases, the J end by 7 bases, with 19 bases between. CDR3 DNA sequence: TGTGCCAGCAAATTAAGGAGGGACGGAGGTGGCTACACCTTC. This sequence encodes CASKLRRDGGGYTF.

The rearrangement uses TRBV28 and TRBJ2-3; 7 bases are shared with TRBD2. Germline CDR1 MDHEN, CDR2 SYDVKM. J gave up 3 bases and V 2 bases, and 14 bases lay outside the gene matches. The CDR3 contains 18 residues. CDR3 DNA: TGTGCCAGCAGTTTACCGGGGGGTGGAGTCCCGGGGACAGATACGCAGTATTTT. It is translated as CASSLPGGGVPGTDTQYF.

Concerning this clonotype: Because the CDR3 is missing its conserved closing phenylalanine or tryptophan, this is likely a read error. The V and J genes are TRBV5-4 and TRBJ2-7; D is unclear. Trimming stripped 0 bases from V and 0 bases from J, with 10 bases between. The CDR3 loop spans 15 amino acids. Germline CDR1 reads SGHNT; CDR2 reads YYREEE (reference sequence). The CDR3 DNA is TGTGCCAGCAGCTTGGGAGTGGTGTCCTCCTACGAGCAGTACTTA. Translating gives CASSLGVVSSYEQYL.

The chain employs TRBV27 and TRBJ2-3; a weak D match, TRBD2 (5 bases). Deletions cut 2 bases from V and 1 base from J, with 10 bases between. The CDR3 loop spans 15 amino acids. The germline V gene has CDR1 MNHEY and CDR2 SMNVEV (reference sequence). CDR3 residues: CASSLESGRTDTQYF. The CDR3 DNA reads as TGTGCCAGCAGTTTAGAAAGCGGTCGCACAGATACGCAGTATTTT.

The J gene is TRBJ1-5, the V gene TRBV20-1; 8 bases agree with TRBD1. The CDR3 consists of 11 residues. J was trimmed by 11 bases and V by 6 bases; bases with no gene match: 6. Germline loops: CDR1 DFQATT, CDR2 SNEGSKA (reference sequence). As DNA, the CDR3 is TGCAGTGCGAGACAGGGGCGAACCCAGCATTTT. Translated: CSARQGRTQHF.

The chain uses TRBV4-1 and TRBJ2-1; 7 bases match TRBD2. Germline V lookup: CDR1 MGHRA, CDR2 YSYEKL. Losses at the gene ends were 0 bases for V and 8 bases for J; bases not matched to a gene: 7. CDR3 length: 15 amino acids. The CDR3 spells CASSQDGLGNDEQFF. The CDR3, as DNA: TGCGCCAGCAGCCAAGACGGACTAGGTAACGATGAGCAGTTCTTC.

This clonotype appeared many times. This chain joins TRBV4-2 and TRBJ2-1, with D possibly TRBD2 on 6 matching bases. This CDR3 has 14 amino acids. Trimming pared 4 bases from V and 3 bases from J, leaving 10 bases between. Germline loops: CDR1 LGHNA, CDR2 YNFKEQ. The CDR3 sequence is CASSLAENYNEQFF. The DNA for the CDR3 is TGTGCCAGCAGCCTAGCGGAAAACTACAATGAGCAGTTCTTC.

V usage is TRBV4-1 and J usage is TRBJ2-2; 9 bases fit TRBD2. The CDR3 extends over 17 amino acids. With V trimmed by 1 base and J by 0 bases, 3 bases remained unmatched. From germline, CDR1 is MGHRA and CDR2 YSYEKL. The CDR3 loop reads CASSQVGLAPNTGELFF. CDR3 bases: TGCGCCAGCAGCCAAGTAGGACTAGCGCCGAACACCGGGGAGCTGTTTTTT.

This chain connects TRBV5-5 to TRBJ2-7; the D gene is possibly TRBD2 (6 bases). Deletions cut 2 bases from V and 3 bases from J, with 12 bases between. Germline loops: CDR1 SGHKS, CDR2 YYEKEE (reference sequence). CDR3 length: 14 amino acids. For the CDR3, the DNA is TGTGCCAGCAGCTTACGACTAGATTTCTACGAGCAGTACTTC. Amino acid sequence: CASSLRLDFYEQYF.

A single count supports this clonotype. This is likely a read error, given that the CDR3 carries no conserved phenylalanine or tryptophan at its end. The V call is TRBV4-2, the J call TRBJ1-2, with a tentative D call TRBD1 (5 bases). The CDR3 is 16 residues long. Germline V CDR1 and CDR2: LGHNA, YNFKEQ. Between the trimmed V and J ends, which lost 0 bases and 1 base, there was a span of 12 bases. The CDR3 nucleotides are TGTGCCAGCAGCCAAGATCGACAGACCCGTAACTATGGCTACACCTTA. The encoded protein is CASSQDRQTRNYGYTL.

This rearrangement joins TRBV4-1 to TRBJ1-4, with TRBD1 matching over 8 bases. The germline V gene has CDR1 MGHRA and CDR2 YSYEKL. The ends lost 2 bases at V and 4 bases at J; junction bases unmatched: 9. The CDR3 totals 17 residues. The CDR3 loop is CASSQPSRTGSNEKLFF. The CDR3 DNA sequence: TGCGCCAGCAGCCAACCTAGCCGGACAGGGAGTAATGAAAAACTGTTTTTT.

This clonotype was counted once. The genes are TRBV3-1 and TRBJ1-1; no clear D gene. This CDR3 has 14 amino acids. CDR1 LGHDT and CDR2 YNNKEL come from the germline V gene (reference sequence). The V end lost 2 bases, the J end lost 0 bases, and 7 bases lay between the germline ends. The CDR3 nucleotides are TGTGCCAGCAGCCAATACGACATGAACACTGAAGCTTTCTTT. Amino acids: CASSQYDMNTEAFF. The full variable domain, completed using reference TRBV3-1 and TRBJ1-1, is DTAVSQTPKYLVTQMGNDKSIKCEQNLGHDTMYWYKQDSKKFLKIMFSYNNKELIINETVPNRFSPKSPDKAHLNLHINSLELGDSAVYFCASSQYDMNTEAFFGQGTRLTVV.

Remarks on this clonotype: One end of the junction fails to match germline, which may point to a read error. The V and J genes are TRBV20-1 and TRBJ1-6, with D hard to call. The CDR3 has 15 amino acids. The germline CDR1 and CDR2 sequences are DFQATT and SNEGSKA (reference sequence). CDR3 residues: CSAREAVTGNSPLHF. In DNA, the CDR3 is TGCAGTGCCAGAGAGGCAGTGACGGGAAATTCACCCCTCCACTTT.